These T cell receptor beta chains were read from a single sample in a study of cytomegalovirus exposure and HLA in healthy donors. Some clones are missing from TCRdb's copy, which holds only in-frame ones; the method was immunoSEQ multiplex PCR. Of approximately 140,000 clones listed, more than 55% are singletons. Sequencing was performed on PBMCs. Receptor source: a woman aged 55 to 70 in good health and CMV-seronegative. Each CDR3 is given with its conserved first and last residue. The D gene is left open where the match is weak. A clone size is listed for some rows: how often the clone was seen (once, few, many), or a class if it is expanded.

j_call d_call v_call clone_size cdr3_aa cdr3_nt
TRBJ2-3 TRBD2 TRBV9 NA CASSQVTGGGANTQYF TGTGCCAGCAGCCAGGTGACGGGCGGGGGGGCGAATACGCAGTATTTT
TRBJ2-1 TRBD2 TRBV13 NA CASSPGPGLAGVGSYNEQFF TGTGCCAGCAGCCCAGGCCCCGGACTAGCGGGAGTGGGGTCCTACAATGAGCAGTTCTTC
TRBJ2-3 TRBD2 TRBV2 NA CASRLGLAGGDTQYF TGTGCCAGCAGACTCGGACTAGCGGGGGGGGATACGCAGTATTTT
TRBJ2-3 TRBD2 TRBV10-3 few CAIQAGTSATDTQYF TGTGCCATCCAGGCGGGGACTAGCGCCACAGATACGCAGTATTTT
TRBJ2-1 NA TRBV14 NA CASSQPGTSYNEQFF TGTGCCAGCAGCCAGCCCGGGACATCATACAATGAGCAGTTCTTC
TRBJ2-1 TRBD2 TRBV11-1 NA CASSLGLAGGGEQFF TGTGCCAGCAGCTTAGGTCTAGCGGGAGGGGGTGAGCAGTTCTTC
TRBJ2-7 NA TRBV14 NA CASSQDLASERYF TGTGCCAGCAGCCAAGATCTGGCTAGCGAGCGGTACTTC
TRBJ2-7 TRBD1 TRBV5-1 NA CASSLRTGYEQYF TGCGCCAGCAGCTTAAGGACAGGGTACGAGCAGTACTTC
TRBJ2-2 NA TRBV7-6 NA CASSLVRGGELFF TGTGCCAGCAGCCTTGTTCGGGGCGGGGAGCTGTTTTTT
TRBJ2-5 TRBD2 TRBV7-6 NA CASSGGLAGGETQYF TGTGCCAGCAGCGGGGGACTAGCGGGAGGAGAGACCCAGTACTTC
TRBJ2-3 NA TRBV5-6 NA CASSLGLGSGDTQYF TGTGCCAGCAGCTTGGGGTTGGGCTCCGGAGATACGCAGTATTTT
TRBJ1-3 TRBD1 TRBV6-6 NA CASREPTGGSGNTIYF TGTGCCAGCAGAGAGCCTACAGGGGGCTCCGGAAACACCATATATTTT
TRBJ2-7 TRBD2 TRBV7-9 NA CASSFTLAGPSYEQYF TGTGCCAGCAGCTTCACACTAGCGGGGCCTTCCTACGAGCAGTACTTC
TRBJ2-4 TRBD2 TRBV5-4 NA CASSPSSGIGQNIQYF TGTGCCAGCAGCCCATCCAGCGGGATAGGTCAAAACATTCAGTACTTC
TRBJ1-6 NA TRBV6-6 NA CASRPGSYNSPLHF TGTGCCAGCAGGCCAGGGTCCTATAATTCACCCCTCCACTTT
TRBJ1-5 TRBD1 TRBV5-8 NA CASSLAGGGNQPQHF TGTGCCAGCAGCTTGGCAGGGGGTGGCAATCAGCCCCAGCATTTT
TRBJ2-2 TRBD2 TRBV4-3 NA CASGPGLGAGELFF TGCGCCAGCGGGCCGGGACTAGGTGCCGGGGAGCTGTTTTTT
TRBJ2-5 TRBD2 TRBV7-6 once CASSLGSSGGAGETQYF TGTGCCAGCAGCCTGGGTTCTAGCGGGGGGGCCGGGGAGACCCAGTACTTC
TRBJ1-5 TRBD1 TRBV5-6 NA CASSAGGSNQPQHF TGTGCCAGCAGCGCAGGGGGCAGCAATCAGCCCCAGCATTTT
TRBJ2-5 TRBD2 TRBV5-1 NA CASSQEAGGRETQYF TGCGCCAGCAGCCAAGAAGCGGGAGGGCGAGAGACCCAGTACTTC
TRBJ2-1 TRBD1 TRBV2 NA CASSEQGAYNEQFF TGTGCCAGCAGTGAGCAGGGGGCCTACAATGAGCAGTTCTTC
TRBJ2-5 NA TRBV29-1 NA CSVGGEETQYF TGCAGCGTTGGAGGAGAAGAGACCCAGTACTTC
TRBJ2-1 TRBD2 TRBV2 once CASRTGLAGRRDEQFF TGTGCCAGCAGGACCGGACTAGCGGGGAGGAGGGATGAGCAGTTCTTC
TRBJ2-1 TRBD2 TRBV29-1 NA CSVEAGGMYNEQFF TGCAGCGTTGAAGCGGGAGGTATGTACAATGAGCAGTTCTTC
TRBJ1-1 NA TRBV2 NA CASSEAPFAGTEAFF TGTGCCAGCAGTGAAGCTCCCTTCGCAGGGACTGAAGCTTTCTTT
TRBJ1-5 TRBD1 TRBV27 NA CASRERQGHQPQHF TGTGCCAGCAGGGAGAGACAGGGTCATCAGCCCCAGCATTTT
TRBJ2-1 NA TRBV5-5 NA CASSWGEGGEQFF TGTGCCAGCAGCTGGGGGGAGGGGGGTGAGCAGTTCTTC
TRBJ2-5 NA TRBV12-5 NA CASGLPGPGETQYF TGTGCTAGTGGACTCCCAGGGCCCGGGGAGACCCAGTACTTC
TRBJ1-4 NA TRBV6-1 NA CASRPRVYEKLFF TGTGCCAGCAGGCCCAGGGTTTATGAAAAACTGTTTTTT
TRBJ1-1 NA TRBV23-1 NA CASSRQRFTEAFF TGCGCCAGCAGTCGACAGAGATTCACTGAAGCTTTCTTT
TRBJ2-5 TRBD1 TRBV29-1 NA CSATTGTARETQYF TGCAGCGCCACGACAGGGACAGCGAGGGAGACCCAGTACTTC
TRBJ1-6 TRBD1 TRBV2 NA CASRDRGNSPLHF TGTGCCAGCCGGGACAGGGGAAATTCACCCCTCCACTTT
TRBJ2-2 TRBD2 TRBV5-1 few CASSLVWLAGNTGELFF TGCGCCAGCAGCTTGGTTTGGCTAGCGGGGAACACCGGGGAGCTGTTTTTT
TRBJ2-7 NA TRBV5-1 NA CASSPLTLASGEQYF TGCGCCAGCAGCCCGCTTACTTTGGCCTCGGGGGAGCAGTACTTC
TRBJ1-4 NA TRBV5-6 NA CASSSRKTNEKLFF TGTGCCAGCAGCTCCAGGAAAACTAATGAAAAACTGTTTTTT
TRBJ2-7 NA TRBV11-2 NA CASSWRGMGREQYF TGTGCCAGCAGCTGGCGAGGGATGGGTCGCGAGCAGTACTTC
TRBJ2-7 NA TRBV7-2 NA CASSLAGSGEQYF TGTGCCAGCAGCTTAGCGGGAAGCGGCGAGCAGTACTTC
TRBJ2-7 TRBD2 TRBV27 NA CASSLSPPGVAGGPNSYEQYF TGTGCCAGCAGTTTATCCCCGCCCGGAGTAGCGGGAGGGCCGAACTCCTACGAGCAGTACTTC
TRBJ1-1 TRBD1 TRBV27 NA CASSLRGTGSVAEAFF TGTGCCAGCAGTTTAAGGGGGACAGGGAGTGTTGCTGAAGCTTTCTTT
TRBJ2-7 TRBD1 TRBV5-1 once CASSLDGQGYEQYF TGCGCCAGCAGCTTGGACGGACAGGGCTACGAGCAGTACTTC
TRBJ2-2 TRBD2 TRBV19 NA CASHRGGLAGANTGELFF TGTGCCAGTCACCGGGGGGGACTAGCGGGAGCGAACACCGGGGAGCTGTTTTTT
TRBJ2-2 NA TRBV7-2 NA CASSFGGNTGELFF TGTGCCAGCAGCTTTGGCGGAAACACCGGGGAGCTGTTTTTT
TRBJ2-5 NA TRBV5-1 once CASSLAGGEETQYF TGCGCCAGCAGCTTGGCCGGCGGCGAAGAGACCCAGTACTTC
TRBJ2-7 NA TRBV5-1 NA CASSLVAPPHEQYF TGCGCCAGCAGCTTGGTAGCTCCCCCCCACGAGCAGTACTTC
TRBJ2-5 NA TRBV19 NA CASTLQETQYF TGTGCCAGTACACTTCAAGAGACCCAGTACTTC
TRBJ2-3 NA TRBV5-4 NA CASSLGGTVTDTQYF TGTGCCAGCAGCTTGGGTGGGACTGTCACAGATACGCAGTATTTT
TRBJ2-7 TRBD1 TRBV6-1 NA CASSLQGASYEQYF TGTGCCAGCAGTCTACAGGGGGCCTCCTACGAGCAGTACTTC
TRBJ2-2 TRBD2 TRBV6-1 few CASSDVGGTGELFF TGTGCCAGCAGTGACGTGGGAGGGACCGGGGAGCTGTTTTTT
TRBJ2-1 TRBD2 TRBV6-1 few CATSSGRISNEQFF TGTGCCACTTCCAGCGGGAGGATTTCTAATGAGCAGTTCTTC
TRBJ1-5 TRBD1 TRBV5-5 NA CASSPVAGGAQPQHF TGTGCCAGCAGCCCGGTGGCAGGGGGCGCCCAGCCCCAGCATTTT
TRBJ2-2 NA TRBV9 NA CASSVALGGTGELFF TGTGCCAGCAGCGTAGCACTAGGGGGCACCGGGGAGCTGTTTTTT
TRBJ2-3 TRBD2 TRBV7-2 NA CASSLARGGTDTQYF TGTGCCAGCAGCTTAGCCCGGGGGGGCACAGATACGCAGTATTTT
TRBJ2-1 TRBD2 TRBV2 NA CASRGGLVEQFF TGTGCCAGCAGGGGGGGACTAGTCGAGCAGTTCTTC
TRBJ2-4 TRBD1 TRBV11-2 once CASSLVGTGGSKNIQYF TGTGCCAGCAGCTTAGTTGGGACAGGGGGATCCAAAAACATTCAGTACTTC
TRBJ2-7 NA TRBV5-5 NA CASSLAPGVGYEQYF TGTGCCAGCAGCTTGGCCCCGGGGGTAGGCTACGAGCAGTACTTC
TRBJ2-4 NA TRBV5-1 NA CASRRDSTLVQYF TGCGCCAGCAGGCGAGACAGTACATTGGTTCAGTACTTC
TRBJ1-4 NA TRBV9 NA CASQRQAANEKLFF TGTGCCAGCCAAAGACAGGCTGCTAATGAAAAACTGTTTTTT
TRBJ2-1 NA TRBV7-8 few CASSLSNEQFF TGTGCCAGCAGCTTGAGCAATGAGCAGTTCTTC
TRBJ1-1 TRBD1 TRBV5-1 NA CASSPPPGTGGALGTEAFF TGCGCCAGCAGCCCCCCGCCCGGGACAGGGGGCGCCTTGGGCACTGAAGCTTTCTTT